This is a list of T cell receptor beta chains from one sample in a study of CD8 T cells in Susac syndrome. TCRdb called the immunoSEQ multiplex PCR reads again in MiXCR, with one record for every CDR3 protein. The table lists 200,000 to 250,000 distinct CDR3 sequences, about 95% of them singletons, with 0.15% to 0.2% in the top ten. Material: CD4+ T cells from PBMCs. Every receptor here comes from a human donor with Susac syndrome. The CDR3 runs from the conserved cysteine through the conserved F or W. D genes are given only for firm matches. A row's size may be missing; if present it is once, few, many or a size class.

D	J	V	size	CDR3	DNA
TRBD2	TRBJ2-2	TRBV4-3	-	CASSPGTSGGAVGGELFF	TGCGCCAGCAGCCCCGGGACTAGCGGGGGGGCCGTTGGCGGGGAGCTGTTTTTT
-	TRBJ1-1	TRBV29-1	-	CSVPNQGNTEAFF	TGCAGCGTTCCAAATCAGGGGAACACTGAAGCTTTCTTT
-	TRBJ1-4	TRBV28	-	CASSVQGVRAKLFF	TGTGCCAGCAGTGTACAGGGAGTCCGGGCAAAACTGTTTTTT
-	TRBJ2-3	TRBV7-9	-	CASSLDTGTDTQYF	TGTGCCAGCAGCTTAGACACGGGCACAGATACGCAGTATTTT
TRBD2	TRBJ2-1	TRBV30	-	CAWSLTGTSGNEQFF	TGTGCCTGGAGTTTAACCGGGACTAGCGGAAATGAGCAGTTCTTC
-	TRBJ2-7	TRBV10-3	-	CAISESEPNLYLSYEQYF	TGTGCCATCAGTGAGTCCGAGCCCAACTTGTACCTTTCCTACGAGCAGTACTTC
-	TRBJ1-1	TRBV12-3/TRBV12-4	once	CASRPDAGGWEFTEAFF	TGTGCCAGCAGACCAGACGCGGGAGGATGGGAGTTCACTGAAGCTTTCTTT
TRBD1	TRBJ1-4	TRBV18	-	CASSQDRGLEKLFF	TGTGCCAGCTCACAGGACAGGGGATTGGAAAAACTGTTTTTT
TRBD1	TRBJ2-3	TRBV29-1	-	CSVADRGRTDTQYF	TGCAGCGTTGCCGACAGGGGGCGTACAGATACGCAGTATTTT
-	TRBJ2-7	TRBV20-1	-	CSASSYEQYF	TGCAGTGCTAGTTCCTACGAGCAGTACTTC
TRBD1	TRBJ1-1	TRBV11-1	-	CASSLVRTGPTIF	TGTGCCAGCAGCTTAGTGAGGACAGGGCCCACGATATTT
-	TRBJ1-6	TRBV30	-	CAWTGVHSPLHF	TGTGCCTGGACCGGCGTTCATTCACCCCTCCACTTT
-	TRBJ2-5	TRBV7-2	-	CASSLVGHYDSQTQYF	TGTGCCAGCAGCTTAGTGGGCCATTACGACAGTCAGACCCAGTACTTC
-	TRBJ2-5	TRBV20-1	-	CSARTTQTQYF	TGCAGTGCTAGAACCACCCAGACCCAGTACTTC
-	TRBJ1-1	TRBV20-1	-	CSARESSGREAEAFF	TGCAGTGCTAGAGAATCATCGGGCAGGGAGGCTGAAGCTTTCTTT
-	TRBJ1-1	TRBV5-4	-	CASSLGPAEAFF	TGTGCCAGCAGCTTGGGCCCGGCTGAAGCTTTCTTT
TRBD1	TRBJ2-2	TRBV29-1	-	CSVGSTGDGAGELFF	TGCAGCGTTGGGTCCACAGGGGACGGCGCCGGGGAGCTGTTTTTT
-	TRBJ1-5	TRBV4-3	-	CASSLSVTGNQPQHF	TGCGCCAGCAGTCTAAGTGTGACAGGCAATCAGCCCCAGCATTTT
TRBD1	TRBJ2-5	TRBV11-2	-	CASSYKQGEETQYF	TGTGCCAGCAGCTATAAACAGGGGGAAGAGACCCAGTACTTC
TRBD1	TRBJ1-5	TRBV6-6	-	CASSYVTGGGNQPQHF	TGTGCCAGCAGTTACGTCACAGGGGGCGGCAATCAGCCCCAGCATTTT
TRBD2	TRBJ2-1	TRBV20-1	once	CSARLGLAGSNEQFF	TGCAGTGCTAGGCTGGGACTAGCGGGTTCCAATGAGCAGTTCTTC
-	TRBJ2-7	TRBV20-1	-	CSAHMPLYEQYF	TGCAGTGCTCACATGCCTCTCTACGAGCAGTACTTC
TRBD1	TRBJ2-3	TRBV12-3/TRBV12-4	few	CASSSDRGSTDTQYF	TGTGCCAGCAGTTCGGACAGGGGCAGCACAGATACGCAGTATTTT
TRBD1	TRBJ1-2	TRBV20-1	-	CSARIRQGEGYTF	TGCAGTGCTAGAATACGACAGGGAGAAGGCTACACCTTC
TRBD1	TRBJ2-7	TRBV25-1	once	CASSEPGQRSYEQYF	TGTGCCAGCAGTGAACCGGGACAGCGGTCCTACGAGCAGTACTTC
-	TRBJ1-1	TRBV20-1	-	CSASPDTNTEAFF	TGCAGTGCTAGCCCCGACACGAACACTGAAGCTTTCTTT
TRBD1	TRBJ1-1	TRBV11-2	-	CASNPPGQENTEAFF	TGTGCCAGCAACCCCCCGGGACAGGAGAACACTGAAGCTTTCTTT
-	TRBJ1-6	TRBV28	-	CASAQVNNSPLHF	TGTGCCAGCGCACAGGTCAATAATTCACCCCTCCACTTT
-	TRBJ1-6	TRBV5-1	-	CASSLTASSYNSPLHF	TGCGCCAGCAGCCTAACAGCAAGCTCCTATAATTCACCCCTCCACTTT
TRBD1	TRBJ1-1	TRBV18	few	CASSGDRGTEAFF	TGTGCCAGCTCCGGGGACAGGGGAACTGAAGCTTTCTTT
-	TRBJ1-4	TRBV4-3	-	CASSQARDTSNEKLFF	TGCGCCAGCAGCCAGGCCCGGGACACTTCTAATGAAAAACTGTTTTTT
-	TRBJ2-1	TRBV5-5	once	CASSLGTIYNEQFF	TGTGCCAGCAGCTTGGGGACTATTTACAATGAGCAGTTCTTC
-	TRBJ1-2	TRBV7-2	once	CASSQVDYGYTF	TGTGCCAGCTCGCAAGTGGACTATGGCTACACCTTC
-	TRBJ2-2	TRBV5-1	-	CASSPFTGDNTGELFF	TGCGCCAGCAGCCCCTTTACAGGAGATAACACCGGGGAGCTGTTTTTT
TRBD1	TRBJ1-6	TRBV20-1	-	CSARVLDRGLVNSPLHF	TGCAGTGCTAGAGTTCTGGACAGGGGGCTCGTTAATTCACCCCTCCACTTT
-	TRBJ2-1	TRBV6-2/TRBV6-3	-	CASSYLEREEQFF	TGTGCCAGCAGTTACTTAGAACGGGAAGAGCAGTTCTTC
-	TRBJ1-1	TRBV4-3	-	CASSVEQGGTEAFF	TGCGCCAGCAGCGTCGAACAGGGCGGGACTGAAGCTTTCTTT